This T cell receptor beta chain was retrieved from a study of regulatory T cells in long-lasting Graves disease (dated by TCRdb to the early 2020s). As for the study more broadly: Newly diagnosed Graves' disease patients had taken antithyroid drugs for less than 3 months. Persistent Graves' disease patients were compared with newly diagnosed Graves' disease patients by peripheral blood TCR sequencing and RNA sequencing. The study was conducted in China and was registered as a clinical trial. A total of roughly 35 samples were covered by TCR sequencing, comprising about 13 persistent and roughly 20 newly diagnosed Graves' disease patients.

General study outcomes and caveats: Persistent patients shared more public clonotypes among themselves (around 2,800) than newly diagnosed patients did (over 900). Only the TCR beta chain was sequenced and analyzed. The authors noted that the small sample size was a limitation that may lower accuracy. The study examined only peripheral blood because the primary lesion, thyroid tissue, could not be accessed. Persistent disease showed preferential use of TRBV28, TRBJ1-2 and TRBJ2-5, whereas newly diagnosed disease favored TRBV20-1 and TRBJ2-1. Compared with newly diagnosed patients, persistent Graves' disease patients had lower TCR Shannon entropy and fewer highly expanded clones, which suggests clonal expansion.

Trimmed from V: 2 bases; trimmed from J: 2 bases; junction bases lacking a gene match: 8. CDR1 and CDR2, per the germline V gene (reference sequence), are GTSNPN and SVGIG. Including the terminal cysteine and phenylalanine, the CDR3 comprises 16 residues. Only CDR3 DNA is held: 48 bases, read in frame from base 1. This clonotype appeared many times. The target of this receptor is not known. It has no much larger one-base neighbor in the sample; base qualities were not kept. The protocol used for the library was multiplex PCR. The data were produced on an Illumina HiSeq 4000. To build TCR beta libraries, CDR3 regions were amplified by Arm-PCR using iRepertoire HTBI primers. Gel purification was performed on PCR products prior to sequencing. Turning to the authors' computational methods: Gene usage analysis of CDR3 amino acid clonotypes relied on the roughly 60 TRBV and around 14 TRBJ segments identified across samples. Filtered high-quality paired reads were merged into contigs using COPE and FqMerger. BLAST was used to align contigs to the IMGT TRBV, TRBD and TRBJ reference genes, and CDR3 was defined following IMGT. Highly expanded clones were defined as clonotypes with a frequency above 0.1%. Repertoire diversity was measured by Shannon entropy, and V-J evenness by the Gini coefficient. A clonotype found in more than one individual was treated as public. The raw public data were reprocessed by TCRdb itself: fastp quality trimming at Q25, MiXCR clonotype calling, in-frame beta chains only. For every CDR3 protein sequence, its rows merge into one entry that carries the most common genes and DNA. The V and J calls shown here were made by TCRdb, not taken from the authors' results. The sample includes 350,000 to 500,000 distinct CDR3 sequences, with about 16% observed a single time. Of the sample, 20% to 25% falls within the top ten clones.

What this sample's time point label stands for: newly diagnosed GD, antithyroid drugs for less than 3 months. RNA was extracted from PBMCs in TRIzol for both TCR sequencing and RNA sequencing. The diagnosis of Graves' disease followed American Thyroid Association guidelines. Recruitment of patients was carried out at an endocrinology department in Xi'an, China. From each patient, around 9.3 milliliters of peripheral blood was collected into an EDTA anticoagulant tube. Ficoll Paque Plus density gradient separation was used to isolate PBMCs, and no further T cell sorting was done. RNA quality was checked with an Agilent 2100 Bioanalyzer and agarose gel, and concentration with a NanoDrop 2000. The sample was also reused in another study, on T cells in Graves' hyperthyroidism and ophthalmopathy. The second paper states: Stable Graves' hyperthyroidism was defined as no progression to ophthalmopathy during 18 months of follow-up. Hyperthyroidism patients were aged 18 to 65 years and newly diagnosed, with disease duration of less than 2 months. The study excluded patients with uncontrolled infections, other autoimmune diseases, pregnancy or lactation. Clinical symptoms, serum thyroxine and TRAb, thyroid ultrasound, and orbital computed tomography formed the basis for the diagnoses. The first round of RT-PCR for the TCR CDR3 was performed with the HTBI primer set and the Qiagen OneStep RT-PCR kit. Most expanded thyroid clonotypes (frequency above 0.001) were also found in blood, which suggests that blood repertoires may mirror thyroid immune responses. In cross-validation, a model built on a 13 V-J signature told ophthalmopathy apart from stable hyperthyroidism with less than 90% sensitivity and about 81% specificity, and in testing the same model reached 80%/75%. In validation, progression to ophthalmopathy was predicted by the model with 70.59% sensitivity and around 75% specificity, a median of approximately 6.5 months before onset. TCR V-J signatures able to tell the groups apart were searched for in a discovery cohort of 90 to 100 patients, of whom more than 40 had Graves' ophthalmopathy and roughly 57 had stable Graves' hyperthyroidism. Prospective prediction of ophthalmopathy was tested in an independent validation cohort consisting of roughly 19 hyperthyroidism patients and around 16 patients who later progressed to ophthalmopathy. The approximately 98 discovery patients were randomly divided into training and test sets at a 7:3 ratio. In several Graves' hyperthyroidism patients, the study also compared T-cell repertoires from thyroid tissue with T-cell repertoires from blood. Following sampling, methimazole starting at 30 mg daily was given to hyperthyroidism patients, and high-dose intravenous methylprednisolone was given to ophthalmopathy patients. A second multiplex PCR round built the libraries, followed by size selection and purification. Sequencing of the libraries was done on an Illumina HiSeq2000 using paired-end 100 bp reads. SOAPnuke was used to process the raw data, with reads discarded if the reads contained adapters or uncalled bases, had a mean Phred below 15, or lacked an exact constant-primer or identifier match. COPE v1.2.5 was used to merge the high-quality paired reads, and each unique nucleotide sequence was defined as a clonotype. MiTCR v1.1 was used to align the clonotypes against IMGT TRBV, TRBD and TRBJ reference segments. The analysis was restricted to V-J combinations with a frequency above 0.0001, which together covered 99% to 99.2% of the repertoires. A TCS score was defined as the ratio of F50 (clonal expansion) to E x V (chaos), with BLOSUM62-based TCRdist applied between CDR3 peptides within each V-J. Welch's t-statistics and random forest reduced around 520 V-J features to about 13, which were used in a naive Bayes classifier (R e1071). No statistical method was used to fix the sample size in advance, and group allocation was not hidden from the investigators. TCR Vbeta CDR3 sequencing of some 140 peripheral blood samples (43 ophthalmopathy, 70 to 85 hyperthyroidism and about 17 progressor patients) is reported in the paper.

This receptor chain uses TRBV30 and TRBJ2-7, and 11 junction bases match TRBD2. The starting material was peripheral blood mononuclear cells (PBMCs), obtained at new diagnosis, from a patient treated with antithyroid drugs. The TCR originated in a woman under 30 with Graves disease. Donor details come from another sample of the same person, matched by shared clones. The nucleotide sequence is TGTGCCTGGAGTACCCCCGGGACTAGCGGACCCTACGAGCAGTACTTC. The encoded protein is CAWSTPGTSGPYEQYF.